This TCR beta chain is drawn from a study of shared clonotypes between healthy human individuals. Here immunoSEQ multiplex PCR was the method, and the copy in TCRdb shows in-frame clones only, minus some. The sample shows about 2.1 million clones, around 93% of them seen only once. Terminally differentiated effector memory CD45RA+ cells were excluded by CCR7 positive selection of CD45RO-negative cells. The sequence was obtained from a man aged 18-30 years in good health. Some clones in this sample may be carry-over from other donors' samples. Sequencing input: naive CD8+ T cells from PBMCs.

In DNA, the CDR3 is TGTGCCAGCAGCGGCGCTGACAGGGGCTCCTATGGCTACACCTTC. Translating it yields CASSGADRGSYGYTF. This chain joins TRBV5-6 and TRBJ1-2; TRBD1 aligns across 8 bases. Germline lookup yields CDR1 SGHDT and CDR2 YYEEEE. The CDR3 has 15 residues. The junction had 9 bases not matched to a gene; V was cut back by 4 bases and J by 4 bases.